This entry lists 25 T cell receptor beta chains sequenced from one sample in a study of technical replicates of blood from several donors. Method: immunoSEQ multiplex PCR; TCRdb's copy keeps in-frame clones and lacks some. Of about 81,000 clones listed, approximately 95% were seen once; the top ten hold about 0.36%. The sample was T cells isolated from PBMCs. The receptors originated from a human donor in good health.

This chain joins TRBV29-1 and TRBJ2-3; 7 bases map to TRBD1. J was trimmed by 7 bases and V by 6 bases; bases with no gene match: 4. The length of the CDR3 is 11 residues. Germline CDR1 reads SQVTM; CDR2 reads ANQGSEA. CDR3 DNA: TGCAGCGTCGGACAGGAAAATACGCAGTATTTT. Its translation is CSVGQENTQYF.

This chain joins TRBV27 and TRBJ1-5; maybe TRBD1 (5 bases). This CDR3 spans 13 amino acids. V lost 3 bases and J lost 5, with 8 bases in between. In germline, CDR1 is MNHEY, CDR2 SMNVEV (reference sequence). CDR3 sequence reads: CASSLGGYQPQHF. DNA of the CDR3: TGTGCCAGCAGTTTGGGGGGATATCAGCCCCAGCATTTT.

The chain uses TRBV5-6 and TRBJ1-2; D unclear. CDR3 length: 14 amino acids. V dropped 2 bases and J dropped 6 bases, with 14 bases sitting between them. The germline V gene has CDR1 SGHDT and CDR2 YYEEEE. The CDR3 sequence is CASSFYRGSDGYTF. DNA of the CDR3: TGTGCCAGCAGCTTTTATCGGGGTTCAGATGGCTACACCTTC.

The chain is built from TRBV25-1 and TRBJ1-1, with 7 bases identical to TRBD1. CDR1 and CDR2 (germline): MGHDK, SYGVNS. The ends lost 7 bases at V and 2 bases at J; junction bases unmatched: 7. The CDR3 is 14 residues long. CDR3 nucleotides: TGTGCCAGCACCACCTGGACAGGTAACACTGAAGCTTTCTTT. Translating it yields CASTTWTGNTEAFF.

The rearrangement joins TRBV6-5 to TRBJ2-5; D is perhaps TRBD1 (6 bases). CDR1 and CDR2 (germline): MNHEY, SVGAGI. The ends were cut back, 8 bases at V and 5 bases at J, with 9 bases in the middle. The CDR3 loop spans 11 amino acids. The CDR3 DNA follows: TGTGCCAGCCTTACAGGGGAGACCCAGTACTTC. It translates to CASLTGETQYF.

The CDR3 loop is CASGLDRITDTQYF. CDR3 DNA sequence: TGTGCTAGTGGTTTAGATAGAATCACAGATACGCAGTATTTT. The rearrangement links TRBV12-5 to TRBJ2-3; D gene unclear. V was pared by 3 bases and J by 2 bases, with 9 bases between. The CDR3 is 14 amino acids. Germline CDR1 LGHNT, CDR2 FRNRAP. Based on the CDR3 plus reference TRBV12-5 and TRBJ2-3, the full variable domain is DARVTQTPRHKVTEMGQEVTMRCQPILGHNTVFWYRQTMMQGLELLAYFRNRAPLDDSGMPKDRFSAEMPDATLATLKIQPSEPRDSAVYFCASGLDRITDTQYFGPGTRLTVL.

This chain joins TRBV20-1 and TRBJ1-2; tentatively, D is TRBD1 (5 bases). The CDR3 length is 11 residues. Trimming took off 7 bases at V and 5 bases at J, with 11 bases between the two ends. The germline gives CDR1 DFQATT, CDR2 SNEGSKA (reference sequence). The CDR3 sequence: CSGRPGYGYTF. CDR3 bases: TGCAGTGGCCGCCCAGGGTATGGCTACACCTTC.

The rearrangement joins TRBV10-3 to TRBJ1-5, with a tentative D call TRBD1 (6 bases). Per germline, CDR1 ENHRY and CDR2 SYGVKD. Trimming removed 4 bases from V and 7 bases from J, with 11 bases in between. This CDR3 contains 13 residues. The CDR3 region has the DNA TGTGCCATCAGTGGAACAGGGAACCAGCCCCAGCATTTT. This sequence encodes CAISGTGNQPQHF.

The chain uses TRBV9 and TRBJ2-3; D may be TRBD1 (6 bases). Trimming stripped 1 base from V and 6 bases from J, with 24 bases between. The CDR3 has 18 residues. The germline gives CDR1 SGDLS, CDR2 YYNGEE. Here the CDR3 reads CASSVFGLGQPSQDTQYF. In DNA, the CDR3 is TGTGCCAGCAGCGTATTTGGTTTGGGACAACCATCTCAGGATACGCAGTATTTT.

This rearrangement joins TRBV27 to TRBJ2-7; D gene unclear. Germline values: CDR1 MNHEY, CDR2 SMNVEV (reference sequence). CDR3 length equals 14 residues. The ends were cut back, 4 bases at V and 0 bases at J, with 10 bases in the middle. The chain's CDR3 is CASSSAVSSYEQYF. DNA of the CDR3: TGTGCCAGCAGTTCGGCGGTGAGCTCCTACGAGCAGTACTTC.

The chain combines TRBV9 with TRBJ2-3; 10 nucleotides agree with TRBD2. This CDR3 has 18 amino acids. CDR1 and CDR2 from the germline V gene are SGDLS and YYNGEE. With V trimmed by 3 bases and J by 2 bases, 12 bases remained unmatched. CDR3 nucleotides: TGTGCCAGCAGCGCAGCGGGAGGGCCGTCAAGTATCACAGATACGCAGTATTTT. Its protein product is CASSAAGGPSSITDTQYF. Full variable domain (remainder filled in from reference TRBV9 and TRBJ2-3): DSGVTQTPKHLITATGQRVTLRCSPRSGDLSVYWYQQSLDQGLQFLIQYYNGEERAKGNILERFSAQQFPDLHSELNLSSLELGDSALYFCASSAAGGPSSITDTQYFGPGTRLTVL.

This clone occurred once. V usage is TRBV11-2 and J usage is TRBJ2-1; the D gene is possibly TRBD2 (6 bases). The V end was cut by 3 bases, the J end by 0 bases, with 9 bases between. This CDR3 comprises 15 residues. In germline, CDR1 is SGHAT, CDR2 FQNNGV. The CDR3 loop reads CASSFSGSSYNEQFF. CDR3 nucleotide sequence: TGTGCCAGCAGCTTTAGCGGCAGCTCCTACAATGAGCAGTTCTTC.

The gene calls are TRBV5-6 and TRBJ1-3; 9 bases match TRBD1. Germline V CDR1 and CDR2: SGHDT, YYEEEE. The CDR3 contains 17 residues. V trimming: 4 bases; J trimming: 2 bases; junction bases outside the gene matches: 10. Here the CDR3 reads CASSPGQGYQAGNTIYF. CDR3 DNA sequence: TGTGCCAGCAGCCCGGGACAGGGTTACCAAGCTGGAAACACCATATATTTT.

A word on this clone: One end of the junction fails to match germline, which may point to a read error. The CDR3 nucleotides read TGTGCCAGCAGCTTAGGGGGGGTCGGGTGGAGTGGATTC. It encodes CASSLGGVGWSGF. V usage is TRBV7-2 and J usage is TRBJ2-7; maybe TRBD2 (6 bases). This CDR3 comprises 13 residues. Germline V gene sequence: CDR1 SGHTA, CDR2 FQGNSA.

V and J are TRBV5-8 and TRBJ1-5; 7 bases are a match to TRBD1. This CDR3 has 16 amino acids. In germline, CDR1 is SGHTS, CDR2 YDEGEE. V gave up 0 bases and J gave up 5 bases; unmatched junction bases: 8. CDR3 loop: CASSLGLGTVDQPQHF. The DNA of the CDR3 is TGTGCCAGCAGCTTGGGGTTGGGGACAGTTGATCAGCCCCAGCATTTT.

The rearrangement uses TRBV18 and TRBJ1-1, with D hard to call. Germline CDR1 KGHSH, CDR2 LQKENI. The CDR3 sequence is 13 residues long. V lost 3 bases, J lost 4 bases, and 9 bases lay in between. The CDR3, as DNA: TGTGCCAGCTCACCCGATGTCAGCACTGAAGCTTTCTTT. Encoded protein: CASSPDVSTEAFF.

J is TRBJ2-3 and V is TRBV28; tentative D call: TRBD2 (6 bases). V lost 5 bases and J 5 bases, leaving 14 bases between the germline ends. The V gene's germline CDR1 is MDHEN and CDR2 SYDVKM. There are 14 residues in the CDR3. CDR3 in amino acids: CASSPRLGLDTQYF. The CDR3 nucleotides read TGTGCCAGCAGTCCGCGACTAGGGCTAGATACGCAGTATTTT.

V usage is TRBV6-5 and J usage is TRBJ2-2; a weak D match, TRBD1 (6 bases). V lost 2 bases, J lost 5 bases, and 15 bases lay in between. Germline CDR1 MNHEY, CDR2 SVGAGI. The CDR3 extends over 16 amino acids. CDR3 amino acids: CASSYPRQGGTGELFF. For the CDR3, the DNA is TGTGCCAGCAGTTACCCCAGGCAAGGGGGTACCGGGGAGCTGTTTTTT.

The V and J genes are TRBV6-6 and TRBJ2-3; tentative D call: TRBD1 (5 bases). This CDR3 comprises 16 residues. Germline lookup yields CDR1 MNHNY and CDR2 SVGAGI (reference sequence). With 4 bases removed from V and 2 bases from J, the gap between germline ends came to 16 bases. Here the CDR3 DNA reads TGTGCCAGCAGTTGGGGCCGGAGCCCCGACACAGATACGCAGTATTTT. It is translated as CASSWGRSPDTDTQYF.

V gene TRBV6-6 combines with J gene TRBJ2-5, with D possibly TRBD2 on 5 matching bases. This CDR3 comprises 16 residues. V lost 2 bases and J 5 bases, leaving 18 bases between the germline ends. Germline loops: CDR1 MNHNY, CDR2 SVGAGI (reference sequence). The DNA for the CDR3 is TGTGCCAGCAGTTACCATCCGGGGTCCAAGGAGGAGACCCAGTACTTC. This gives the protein CASSYHPGSKEETQYF.

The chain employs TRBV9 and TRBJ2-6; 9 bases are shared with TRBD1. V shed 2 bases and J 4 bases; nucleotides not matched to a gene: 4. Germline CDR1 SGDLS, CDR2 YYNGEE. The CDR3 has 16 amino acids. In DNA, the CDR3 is TGTGCCAGCAGCGTTAACAGGGGGCAAGGGGCCAACGTCCTGACTTTC. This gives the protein CASSVNRGQGANVLTF.

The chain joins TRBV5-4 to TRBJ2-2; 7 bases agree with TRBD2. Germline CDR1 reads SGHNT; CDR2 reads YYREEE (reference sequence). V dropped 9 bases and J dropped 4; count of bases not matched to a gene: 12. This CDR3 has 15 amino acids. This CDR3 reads CATLDPGRITGELFF. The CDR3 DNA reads TGTGCCACGCTTGATCCCGGGAGGATCACCGGGGAGCTGTTTTTT.

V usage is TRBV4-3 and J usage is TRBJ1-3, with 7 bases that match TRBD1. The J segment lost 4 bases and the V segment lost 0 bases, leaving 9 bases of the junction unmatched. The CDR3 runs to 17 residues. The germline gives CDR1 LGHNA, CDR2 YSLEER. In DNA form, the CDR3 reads TGCGCCAGCAGCCAAGATCCCCCAGGGGGTGAAGGAAACACCATATATTTT. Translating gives CASSQDPPGGEGNTIYF.

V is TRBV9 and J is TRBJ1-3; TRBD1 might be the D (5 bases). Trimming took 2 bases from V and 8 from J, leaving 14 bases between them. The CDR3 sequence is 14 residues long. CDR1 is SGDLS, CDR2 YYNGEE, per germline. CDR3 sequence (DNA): TGTGCCAGCAGCGTTAGGGCAGGAGGGGACACCATATATTTT. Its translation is CASSVRAGGDTIYF.

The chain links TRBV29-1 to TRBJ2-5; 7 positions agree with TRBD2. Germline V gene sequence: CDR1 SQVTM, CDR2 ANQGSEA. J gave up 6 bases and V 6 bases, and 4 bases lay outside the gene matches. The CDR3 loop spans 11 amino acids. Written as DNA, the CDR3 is TGCAGCGTGGGACTACAGAAGACCCAGTACTTC. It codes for CSVGLQKTQYF.